These 31 T cell receptor beta chains came from one sample sequenced in a study of cytomegalovirus exposure and HLA in healthy donors. The PCR employed 60 Vbeta primers together with 13 Jbeta primers. TCRdb keeps only in-frame clones here, not all; method: immunoSEQ multiplex PCR. The data hold about 190,000 clones, with 75% to 90% observed a single time. The sequenced material came from PBMCs. These receptors were taken from a boy aged 2 to 10 in good health and CMV-seronegative.

The V gene is TRBV27, the J gene TRBJ1-3; D is unresolved. The CDR3 spans 14 residues. Germline assignment: CDR1 MNHEY and CDR2 SMNVEV (reference sequence). The V and J ends lost 5 bases and 0 bases respectively, with 8 bases between them. CDR3 residues: CASSPRPSGNTIYF. CDR3 nucleotides: TGTGCCAGCAGTCCGCGGCCCTCTGGAAACACCATATATTTT.

CDR3: CASSFISSGSKDEQFF. CDR3 sequence (DNA): TGTGCCAGTAGTTTCATCTCTAGCGGGAGTAAAGATGAGCAGTTCTTC. This chain uses TRBV19 with TRBJ2-1, with TRBD2 identical over 10 bases. Trimming at V came to 5 bases and at J to 8 bases, leaving 12 bases not matched to a gene. The CDR3 totals 16 residues. CDR1 is LNHDA, CDR2 SQIVND, per germline (reference sequence).

This chain joins TRBV6-5 and TRBJ1-5; 7 positions agree with TRBD1. The germline V gene has CDR1 MNHEY and CDR2 SVGAGI. The ends lost 4 bases at V and 3 bases at J; junction bases unmatched: 3. The CDR3 sequence is 14 residues long. CDR3 loop: CASSLDRFNQPQHF. The CDR3 region has the DNA TGTGCCAGCAGTTTGGACAGGTTCAATCAGCCCCAGCATTTT.

The V gene is TRBV7-8, the J gene TRBJ1-6; D unclear. The CDR3 length is 15 residues. V was shortened by 2 bases and J by 8 bases, with 13 bases between the two germline ends. The germline V gene has CDR1 SGHVS and CDR2 FQNEAQ. The CDR3 region has the DNA TGTGCCAGCAGCTTACGCGGGCGCCCGGATTCACCCCTCCACTTT. Translated: CASSLRGRPDSPLHF.

This rearrangement joins TRBV6-6 to TRBJ2-2; D call uncertain. The CDR3 runs 12 residues. V dropped 6 bases and J dropped 6 bases, with 8 bases sitting between them. Germline V gene data show CDR1 as MNHNY and CDR2 as SVGAGI (reference sequence). CDR3 sequence (DNA): TGTGCCAGCAGATTAGCAGCCGGGGAGCTGTTTTTT. It translates to CASRLAAGELFF.

The CDR3 spells CASSEVAYGYTF. CDR3 DNA sequence: TGTGCCAGCAGTGAAGTGGCCTATGGCTACACCTTC. V gene TRBV2 combines with J gene TRBJ1-2; D is uncertain. This CDR3 spans 12 amino acids. From germline, CDR1 is SNHLY and CDR2 FYNNEI. Trimming shortened V by 1 base and J by 4 bases, and 4 bases separated the two germline ends.

J is TRBJ2-7 and V is TRBV27, with 8 nucleotides matching TRBD1. This CDR3 comprises 18 residues. J was trimmed by 0 bases and V by 5 bases; bases with no gene match: 15. Per the germline V gene, CDR1 is MNHEY and CDR2 is SMNVEV (reference sequence). The CDR3 spells CASSRRGRPLLSSYEQYF. CDR3 nucleotide sequence: TGTGCCAGCAGTCGCAGGGGGCGTCCTCTCCTCAGCTCCTACGAGCAGTACTTC.

The chain uses TRBV27 and TRBJ1-1; D remains ambiguous. Germline V lookup: CDR1 MNHEY, CDR2 SMNVEV (reference sequence). V was pared by 4 bases and J by 3 bases, with 15 bases between. The CDR3 runs 15 residues. The CDR3: CASSWGGRRYTEAFF. Here the CDR3 DNA reads TGTGCCAGCAGTTGGGGAGGGCGCCGGTACACTGAAGCTTTCTTT.

V usage is TRBV18 and J usage is TRBJ1-1; weak D call: TRBD1 (5 bases). Trimming left V 2 bases short and J 5 bases short, with 12 bases between. Germline V gene sequence: CDR1 KGHSH, CDR2 LQKENI. CDR3 size: 14 residues. The CDR3 DNA reads as TGTGCCAGCTCACCATTCGGGGGTTGGACTGAAGCTTTCTTT. It yields the protein CASSPFGGWTEAFF.

V and J are TRBV19 and TRBJ1-5; 7 bases line up with TRBD1. CDR3 length: 15 amino acids. Trimming took 6 bases from V and 0 from J; bases not matched to a gene: 5. Looked up from germline, CDR1 is LNHDA and CDR2 is SQIVND (reference sequence). This CDR3 reads CASRTHRGSNQPQHF. The CDR3 DNA sequence: TGTGCCAGTAGGACCCACAGGGGTAGCAATCAGCCCCAGCATTTT.

For this clone: This sample also contains other DNA sequences that code for the same CDR3. The gene calls are TRBV10-3 and TRBJ1-2; the D is unclear. Germline CDR1 and CDR2: ENHRY and SYGVKD. Trimming removed 4 bases from V and 7 bases from J, with 19 bases in between. The CDR3 is 15 residues long. CDR3 region: CAISGRRQGTLGYTF. The CDR3, as DNA: TGTGCCATCAGTGGCCGGCGACAAGGAACGCTTGGCTACACCTTC.

Only one count was recorded for this clone. The chain recombines TRBV6-6 with TRBJ2-7, with TRBD2 matching over 14 bases. This CDR3 has 15 residues. With 7 bases clipped from V and 6 bases from J, the junction kept 8 bases outside the gene matches. The V gene's germline CDR1 is MNHNY and CDR2 SVGAGI (reference sequence). The CDR3 sequence: CASTTGTSGGGEQYF. In nucleotides, the CDR3 is TGTGCCAGCACTACCGGGACTAGCGGGGGTGGCGAGCAGTACTTC.

V and J are TRBV19 and TRBJ2-7, with 8 bases fitting TRBD1. This CDR3 region has 12 residues. The J segment lost 6 bases and the V segment lost 5 bases, leaving 3 bases of the junction unmatched. CDR1 is LNHDA, CDR2 SQIVND, per germline (reference sequence). The CDR3 region is CASSPTGAEQYF. CDR3 in DNA: TGTGCCAGTAGTCCGACAGGGGCCGAGCAGTACTTC.

The chain combines TRBV5-5 with TRBJ2-7, with D possibly TRBD1 on 5 matching bases. This CDR3 spans 16 amino acids. Per the germline V gene, CDR1 is SGHKS and CDR2 is YYEKEE (reference sequence). V lost 3 bases, J lost 0 bases, and 16 bases lay in between. Here the CDR3 DNA reads TGTGCCAGCAGCTCAAGACAGTCCGATAGCTCCTACGAGCAGTACTTC. This encodes CASSSRQSDSSYEQYF.

This chain joins TRBV27 and TRBJ2-1; 10 bases map to TRBD2. V gave up 1 base and J gave up 6 bases; unmatched junction bases: 9. CDR1 is MNHEY and CDR2 is SMNVEV in the germline V gene (reference sequence). This CDR3 is built from 17 residues. The CDR3 loop reads CASSLLASGGAGNEQFF. The DNA for the CDR3 is TGTGCCAGCAGTTTATTAGCCAGCGGGGGGGCGGGCAATGAGCAGTTCTTC.

The V call is TRBV10-3, the J call TRBJ2-3; 8 bases are shared with TRBD2. The J segment lost 2 bases and the V segment lost 7 bases, leaving 11 bases of the junction unmatched. This CDR3 region has 16 residues. Germline values: CDR1 ENHRY, CDR2 SYGVKD. The CDR3 region is CAIMHGERGLTDTQYF. CDR3 sequence (DNA): TGTGCCATCATGCACGGTGAGCGGGGGCTCACAGATACGCAGTATTTT.

The J gene is TRBJ2-1, the V gene TRBV29-1; D is perhaps TRBD2 (7 bases). V was cut by 6 bases and J by 7 bases, with 16 bases left in between. The CDR3 sequence is 13 residues long. The germline CDR1 and CDR2 sequences are SQVTM and ANQGSEA. CDR3 sequence: CSVVWGGQNEQFF. CDR3 bases: TGCAGCGTAGTCTGGGGGGGGCAAAATGAGCAGTTCTTC.

V and J are TRBV5-1 and TRBJ1-1; D is unresolved. The germline V gene encodes CDR1 SGHRS and CDR2 YFSETQ. This CDR3 comprises 15 residues. V lost 1 base to trimming and J lost 5 bases, with 15 bases between them. CDR3 amino acids: CASSLSDTLTTEAFF. The CDR3 coding sequence is TGCGCCAGCAGCTTGTCCGACACCCTAACGACTGAAGCTTTCTTT. The whole variable domain, filled in from reference TRBV5-1 and TRBJ1-1, reads KAGVTQTPRYLIKTRGQQVTLSCSPISGHRSVSWYQQTPGQGLQFLFEYFSETQRNKGNFPGRFSGRQFSNSRSEMNVSTLELGDSALYLCASSLSDTLTTEAFFGQGTRLTVV.

The genes are TRBV6-6 and TRBJ1-1, with TRBD1 as a possible D gene (5 bases). The V end lost 2 bases, the J end lost 4 bases, and 11 bases lay between the germline ends. Germline values: CDR1 MNHNY, CDR2 SVGAGI (reference sequence). The CDR3 has 14 amino acids. CDR3: CASSYRQGSTEAFF. The CDR3, as DNA: TGTGCCAGCAGTTACAGGCAGGGCAGCACTGAAGCTTTCTTT.

The V call is TRBV9, the J call TRBJ2-5; 8 bases map to TRBD1. The CDR3 runs 14 residues. Trimming removed 4 bases from V and 3 bases from J; junction bases left unmatched: 5. Germline assignment: CDR1 SGDLS and CDR2 YYNGEE. CDR3 sequence reads: CASSHGQGEETQYF. In nucleotides, the CDR3 is TGTGCCAGCAGCCACGGACAGGGTGAAGAGACCCAGTACTTC.

The chain couples TRBV2 to TRBJ2-1; possible D gene TRBD2, 6 bases. In germline, CDR1 is SNHLY, CDR2 FYNNEI. The CDR3 runs 15 residues. Trimming stripped 9 bases from V and 4 bases from J, with 19 bases between. The CDR3 coding sequence is TGTGCCAGACGAGGGAAACTAGCTCCATACAATGAGCAGTTCTTC. Amino acids: CARRGKLAPYNEQFF.

The chain couples TRBV7-9 to TRBJ2-1; D remains unclear. Trimming pared 5 bases from V and 7 bases from J, leaving 15 bases between. CDR1 SEHNR and CDR2 FQNEAQ come from the germline V gene (reference sequence). The CDR3 sequence is 14 residues long. CDR3 sequence: CASSPSHIVNEQFF. CDR3 in DNA: TGTGCCAGCAGCCCTAGTCATATCGTAAATGAGCAGTTCTTC.

For the CDR3, the DNA is TGCGCCAGCAGCTTGTGGGGGGGCGCCCCGAACACTGAAGCTTTCTTT. Translation: CASSLWGGAPNTEAFF. J is TRBJ1-1 and V is TRBV5-1; TRBD1 might be the D (6 bases). This CDR3 spans 16 amino acids. The ends were cut back, 1 base at V and 1 base at J, with 14 bases in the middle. Per the germline V gene, CDR1 is SGHRS and CDR2 is YFSETQ.

The chain employs TRBV27 and TRBJ2-5, with 9 bases aligning to TRBD2. CDR3 size: 15 residues. The junction had 12 bases not matched to a gene; V was cut back by 8 bases and J by 5 bases. Germline-derived CDR1 and CDR2 are MNHEY and SMNVEV (reference sequence). The CDR3 protein is CASRRAGGVRETQYF. The CDR3 DNA sequence: TGTGCCAGCCGACGGGCGGGAGGGGTGCGTGAGACCCAGTACTTC.

The count of this clone is one. The chain carries TRBV5-1 and TRBJ2-3; TRBD2 agrees at 7 bases. Germline CDR1 is SGHRS and CDR2 is YFSETQ. The V and J ends lost 4 bases and 2 bases, in that order; junction bases with no gene match: 10. This CDR3 has 16 residues. CDR3: CASSLSGVGSTDTQYF. Here the CDR3 DNA reads TGCGCCAGCAGCCTCAGCGGGGTTGGATCCACAGATACGCAGTATTTT.

The chain employs TRBV7-2 and TRBJ1-6, with D hard to call. V was shortened by 1 base and J by 10 bases, with 14 bases between the two germline ends. The CDR3 spans 15 residues. CDR1 SGHTA and CDR2 FQGNSA come from the germline V gene. The DNA of the CDR3 is TGTGCCAGCAGCTTAGGCGGTCGGGGAGGCTCACCCCTCCACTTT. Translated: CASSLGGRGGSPLHF.

The V and J genes are TRBV2 and TRBJ2-1, with TRBD2 matching 12 bases. The CDR3 length is 15 residues. The germline V gene encodes CDR1 SNHLY and CDR2 FYNNEI. V lost 7 bases, J lost 7 bases, and 8 bases stayed unmatched. CDR3 sequence reads: CASTRLAGEGNEQFF. The CDR3 nucleotides are TGTGCCAGCACCAGACTAGCGGGAGAGGGGAATGAGCAGTTCTTC.

This rearrangement joins TRBV7-3 to TRBJ2-2; TRBD2 aligns across 14 bases. Germline V lookup: CDR1 SGHTA, CDR2 FQGTGA. Trimming cost V 2 bases and J 3 bases; bases outside gene matches: 2. The CDR3 runs 17 residues. As DNA, the CDR3 is TGTGCCAGCAGCTTACCGGGACTAGCGGGAGACACCGGGGAGCTGTTTTTT. Its translation: CASSLPGLAGDTGELFF. The full variable domain, completed using reference TRBV7-3 and TRBJ2-2, is GAGVSQTPSNKVTEKGKYVELRCDPISGHTALYWYRQSLGQGPEFLIYFQGTGAADDSGLPNDRFFAVRPEGSVSTLKIQRTERGDSAVYLCASSLPGLAGDTGELFFGEGSRLTVL.

This chain connects TRBV19 to TRBJ2-2, with 10 bases fitting TRBD1. CDR1 is LNHDA, CDR2 SQIVND, per germline (reference sequence). There are 17 residues in the CDR3. J gave up 3 bases and V 7 bases, and 11 bases lay outside the gene matches. The CDR3 loop reads CASISRDRGFDTGELFF. In DNA, the CDR3 is TGTGCCAGTATTTCTCGGGACAGGGGTTTCGACACCGGGGAGCTGTTTTTT.

The gene calls are TRBV6-1 and TRBJ1-5; 9 positions match TRBD1. J gave up 2 bases and V 2 bases, and 7 bases lay outside the gene matches. The CDR3 length is 17 residues. Germline V lookup: CDR1 MNHNS, CDR2 SASEGT. The CDR3 protein is CASSETAGQGRNQPQHF. CDR3 DNA: TGTGCCAGCAGTGAAACTGCCGGACAGGGGCGCAATCAGCCCCAGCATTTT.

The V call is TRBV7-3, the J call TRBJ2-1, with 10 bases lining up with TRBD2. Germline trimming cut 3 bases from V and 4 bases from J; bases unmatched to any gene: 0. The CDR3 covers 14 residues. CDR1 and CDR2 from the germline V gene are SGHTA and FQGTGA. This chain's CDR3 is CASSLTSGYNEQFF. The CDR3, as DNA: TGTGCCAGCAGCTTGACTAGCGGGTACAATGAGCAGTTCTTC.